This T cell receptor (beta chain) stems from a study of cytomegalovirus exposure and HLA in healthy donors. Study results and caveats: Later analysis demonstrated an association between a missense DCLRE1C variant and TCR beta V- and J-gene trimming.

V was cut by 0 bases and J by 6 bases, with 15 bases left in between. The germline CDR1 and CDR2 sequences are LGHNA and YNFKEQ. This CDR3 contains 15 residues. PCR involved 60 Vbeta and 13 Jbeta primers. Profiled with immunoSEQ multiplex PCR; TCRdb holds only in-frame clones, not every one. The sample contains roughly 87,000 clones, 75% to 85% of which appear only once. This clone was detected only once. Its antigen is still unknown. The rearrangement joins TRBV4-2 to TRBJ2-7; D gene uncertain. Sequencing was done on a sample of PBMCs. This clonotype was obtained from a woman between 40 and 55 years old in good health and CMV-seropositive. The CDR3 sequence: CASSQDSFFSGEQYF. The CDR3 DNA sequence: TGTGCCAGCAGCCAAGATTCCTTCTTCAGTGGCGAGCAGTACTTC.